These 16 T cell receptor beta chains came from one sample sequenced in a study of CD8 T cells in Susac syndrome. With random hexamers, reverse transcription was performed on about 0.45 to 1 ug of RNA. Each CDR3 protein gets one entry after TCRdb re-called the immunoSEQ multiplex PCR reads with MiXCR. The table includes around 53,000 distinct CDR3 sequences, 85% to 95% detected once. The sequencing input was CD8+ T cells from PBMCs. The source is a human donor with Susac syndrome.

The chain is built from TRBV18 and TRBJ2-5, with TRBD1 matching 9 bases. From germline, CDR1 is KGHSH and CDR2 LQKENI. The V and J ends lost 3 bases and 4 bases, in that order; junction bases with no gene match: 3. This CDR3 has 14 residues. CDR3 loop: CASSPGTGLETQYF. The DNA of the CDR3 is TGTGCCAGCTCACCTGGGACAGGGTTAGAGACCCAGTACTTC.

This rearrangement joins TRBV7-6 to TRBJ1-1; the D is unclear. V was shortened by 1 base and J by 5 bases, with 5 bases between the two germline ends. CDR1 and CDR2 (germline): SGHVS, FNYEAQ. CDR3 size: 12 residues. The CDR3 DNA is TGTGCCAGCAGCTTAGTCGCGACTGAAGCTTTCTTT. Its translation is CASSLVATEAFF.

The genes are TRBV4-3 and TRBJ2-7, with D possibly TRBD2 on 6 matching bases. This CDR3 spans 15 amino acids. With 1 base removed from V and 3 bases from J, the gap between germline ends came to 13 bases. Germline-derived CDR1 and CDR2 are LGHNA and YSLEER. CDR3 amino acids: CASSQGPGLVYEQYF. The CDR3, as DNA: TGCGCCAGCAGCCAAGGCCCGGGACTGGTCTACGAGCAGTACTTC.

The V gene is TRBV5-4, the J gene TRBJ2-7, with TRBD1 matching over 12 bases. This CDR3 has 18 amino acids. J was trimmed by 2 bases and V by 4 bases; bases with no gene match: 13. Germline loops: CDR1 SGHNT, CDR2 YYREEE (reference sequence). In DNA form, the CDR3 reads TGTGCCAGCAGCGCCCCGGGACAGGGGGCTCACTTTACCTACGAGCAGTACTTC. Protein: CASSAPGQGAHFTYEQYF.

The rearrangement joins TRBV5-1 to TRBJ2-7; D is uncertain. From germline, CDR1 is SGHRS and CDR2 YFSETQ. This CDR3 contains 17 residues. Trimming took off 1 base at V and 3 bases at J, with 20 bases between the two ends. This CDR3 reads CASSLLAVPALIYEQYF. As DNA, the CDR3 is TGCGCCAGCAGCTTGTTAGCCGTGCCAGCATTAATCTACGAGCAGTACTTC.

The V and J genes are TRBV4-3 and TRBJ1-1; no firm D call. Trimming cost V 0 bases and J 2 bases, with 10 bases left between them. Germline lookup yields CDR1 LGHNA and CDR2 YSLEER. The CDR3 runs to 15 residues. The CDR3 spells CASSQDDTINTEAFF. CDR3 sequence (DNA): TGCGCCAGCAGCCAAGATGACACGATAAACACTGAAGCTTTCTTT.

The chain employs TRBV12-3 or TRBV12-4 and TRBJ1-1; D gene uncertain. There are 15 residues in the CDR3. V was clipped by 1 base and J by 2 bases, with 11 bases between them. In DNA form, the CDR3 reads TGTGCCAGCAGTTTAGGCTCCGGAGGAAACACTGAAGCTTTCTTT. Translation: CASSLGSGGNTEAFF.

The V call is TRBV11-2, the J call TRBJ2-5; D is perhaps TRBD1 or TRBD2 (5 bases each). CDR3 size: 11 residues. Germline loops: CDR1 SGHAT, CDR2 FQNNGV. CDR3 residues: CAISGRETQYF. The CDR3, as DNA: TGTGCGATCTCGGGGCGAGAGACCCAGTACTTC.

V is TRBV7-9 and J is TRBJ1-5; no clear D. Germline V gene data show CDR1 as SEHNR and CDR2 as FQNEAQ (reference sequence). V lost 5 bases and J 9 bases, leaving 11 bases between the germline ends. The length of the CDR3 is 12 residues. In DNA, the CDR3 is TGTGCCAGCAGCAAAGGTGGAGGGCCCCAGCATTTT. Translating it yields CASSKGGGPQHF.

This clonotype was seen just once. This chain joins TRBV29-1 and TRBJ1-2; no firm D call. This CDR3 region has 10 residues. The germline V gene has CDR1 SQVTM and CDR2 ANQGSEA. Trimming cost V 6 bases and J 6 bases, with 8 bases left between them. The CDR3 loop is CSVRTHGYTF. DNA of the CDR3: TGCAGCGTCCGGACCCATGGCTACACCTTC.

The chain recombines TRBV29-1 with TRBJ2-7, with TRBD1 matching 8 bases. The CDR3 extends over 14 amino acids. Germline V gene sequence: CDR1 SQVTM, CDR2 ANQGSEA. The trim removed 4 bases at V and 2 bases at J, leaving 7 bases unmatched. DNA of the CDR3: TGCAGCGTTGGTGGGACAGGAATAACCTACGAGCAGTACTTC. Protein: CSVGGTGITYEQYF.

V is TRBV12-3 or TRBV12-4 and J is TRBJ2-3, with TRBD2 matching over 14 bases. This CDR3 spans 18 amino acids. V shed 3 bases, J shed 2 bases, and the junction held 7 bases outside the gene matches. CDR3 loop: CASSFPTSGGAVTDTQYF. Written as DNA, the CDR3 is TGTGCCAGCAGTTTCCCGACTAGCGGGGGGGCCGTCACAGATACGCAGTATTTT.

V and J are TRBV4-1 and TRBJ2-3; no clear D gene. Looked up from germline, CDR1 is MGHRA and CDR2 is YSYEKL. V lost 1 base and J lost 2, with 13 bases in between. This CDR3 is 16 amino acids long. This CDR3 is CASSQAAGIHTDTQYF. As DNA, the CDR3 is TGCGCCAGCAGCCAAGCCGCCGGCATACACACAGATACGCAGTATTTT.

The chain employs TRBV6-2 or TRBV6-3 and TRBJ2-7; D is unclear. This CDR3 spans 15 amino acids. V lost 5 bases and J lost 6, with 20 bases in between. Germline assignment: CDR1 MNHEY and CDR2 SVGEGT. Written as DNA, the CDR3 is TGTGCCAGCAGTCCCCGTCCTAAGACCTTACTCGAGCAGTACTTC. Its protein is CASSPRPKTLLEQYF.

This rearrangement joins TRBV20-1 to TRBJ2-7; D is ambiguous. The CDR3 loop spans 14 amino acids. From germline, CDR1 is DFQATT and CDR2 SNEGSKA (reference sequence). V lost 5 bases and J lost 4, with 18 bases in between. DNA of the CDR3: TGCAGTGCTCCGGACCCATCCATCCCTTACGAGCAGTACTTC. Translating gives CSAPDPSIPYEQYF.

This chain links TRBV27 with TRBJ1-2, with D perhaps matching TRBD1 (6 bases). CDR3 size: 13 residues. The V gene lost 5 bases and the J gene lost 2 bases, with 9 bases spanning the gap. Germline lookup yields CDR1 MNHEY and CDR2 SMNVEV (reference sequence). The CDR3 is CASSTDSNYGYTF. The CDR3, as DNA: TGTGCCAGCAGTACGGACAGCAACTATGGCTACACCTTC.